The rows below give T cell receptor beta chains drawn from one sample of a study of Ad26.COV2.S vaccination and SARS-CoV-2 variants. TCRdb's copy holds only in-frame clones and misses some; the assay was immunoSEQ multiplex PCR. Of about 420,000 clones listed, more than 75% are singletons. The sample was peripheral blood, taken in a trial of Ad26.COV2.S vaccine versus placebo. These receptors were obtained from a person aged 18 to 59 who received the Ad26.COV2.S COVID-19 vaccine or a placebo. Each CDR3 is given with its conserved first and last residue. The order of the fields is V gene, J gene, clone size, D gene, CDR3 DNA, CDR3 protein. A D gene is named only where the DNA matches it firmly. Size is stated for part of the rows, as once, few or many counts, or as a class when the clone is expanded.

TRBV7-2,TRBJ1-4,.,.,TGTGCCAGCAGCTTAGTAGGCGGGGTTAGTGAAAAACTGTTTTTT,CASSLVGGVSEKLFF
TRBV4-2,TRBJ1-6,.,.,TGTGCCAGCAGCCAAGATCCAGGAGACATTTCACCCCTCCACTTT,CASSQDPGDISPLHF
TRBV7-9,TRBJ2-7,.,.,TGTGCCAGCAGCTTACCCGGGAGCTACGAGCAGTACTTC,CASSLPGSYEQYF
TRBV6-5,TRBJ2-4,.,.,TGTGCCAGCGCCGAAAACATTCAGTACTTC,CASAENIQYF
TRBV2,TRBJ1-5,.,.,TGTGCCAGCAGTGAATCAGCTTTTTGGAATCAGCCCCAGCATTTT,CASSESAFWNQPQHF
TRBV19,TRBJ2-2,.,.,TGTGCCAGTAGTATAAGTCGGGCACCCGGGGAGCTGTTTTTT,CASSISRAPGELFF
TRBV19,TRBJ2-2,.,.,TGTGCCAGTAGTCTCTCGGGTCCCGGGGAGCTGTTTTTT,CASSLSGPGELFF
TRBV3-1/TRBV3-2,TRBJ2-1,once,.,TGTGCCAGCAGCCAAGAACGCATCTCCTCCTACAATGAGCAGTTCTTC,CASSQERISSYNEQFF
TRBV30,TRBJ2-7,few,.,TGTGCCTGGAGTCAGGACAGCGAGCAGTACTTC,CAWSQDSEQYF
TRBV27,TRBJ1-5,.,.,TGTGCCAGCAGTCTTGGGGGGATTGGTCAGCCCCAGCATTTT,CASSLGGIGQPQHF
TRBV28,TRBJ2-7,once,TRBD1,TGTGCCAGCAGGAGCGGGACAGGGGACTCCTACGAGCAGTACTTC,CASRSGTGDSYEQYF
TRBV9,TRBJ1-6,.,.,TGTGCCAGCAGCGTATTCGGCTCCTATAATTCACCCCTCCACTTT,CASSVFGSYNSPLHF